These 11 T cell receptor beta chains share one sample of origin, sequenced in a study of T cells in Graves' hyperthyroidism and ophthalmopathy. RNA transcripts were the template for amplifying TCR beta CDR3 regions. Initially, a first-round RT-PCR of the TCR CDR3 employed the HTBI primer set. TCRdb fed the multiplex PCR reads into MiXCR, producing one record per CDR3 protein. The repertoire consists of some 510,000 distinct CDR3 sequences, with about 20% occurring once and the leading ten covering around 27%. Sequencing input: blood. These receptors originate from a young man with Graves' hyperthyroidism.

This clonotype was found many times. V gene TRBV30 combines with J gene TRBJ2-7; D call uncertain. This CDR3 is built from 12 residues. CDR1 and CDR2 from the germline V gene are GTSNPN and SVGIG (reference sequence). V lost 3 bases and J lost 5, with 11 bases in between. Here the CDR3 DNA reads TGTGCCTGGAGGGACGAGGCTCACGAGCAGTACTTC. This gives the protein CAWRDEAHEQYF.

Ten or more counts support this clonotype. V is TRBV11-2 and J is TRBJ2-7; no clear D. The CDR3 has 13 residues. CDR1 and CDR2 (germline): SGHAT, FQNNGV. Trimming stripped 3 bases from V and 6 bases from J, with 12 bases between. The CDR3 region is CASSFAPTSEQYF. In DNA, the CDR3 is TGTGCCAGCAGCTTCGCCCCTACGAGCGAGCAGTACTTC.

This clonotype was picked up many times. V gene TRBV5-1 combines with J gene TRBJ2-7; D gene unclear. Between the trimmed V and J ends, which lost 0 bases and 1 base, there was a span of 5 bases. Per germline, CDR1 SGHRS and CDR2 YFSETQ. The CDR3 has 13 residues. CDR3 in amino acids: CASSLEKSYEQYF. The CDR3 nucleotides read TGCGCCAGCAGCTTGGAAAAGTCCTACGAGCAGTACTTC. Filled out from reference TRBV5-1 and TRBJ2-7, the complete variable domain reads KAGVTQTPRYLIKTRGQQVTLSCSPISGHRSVSWYQQTPGQGLQFLFEYFSETQRNKGNFPGRFSGRQFSNSRSEMNVSTLELGDSALYLCASSLEKSYEQYFGPGTRLTVT.

This clonotype showed up just a few times. The chain has TRBV12-3 or TRBV12-4 and TRBJ1-6; D remains ambiguous. The CDR3 consists of 12 residues. V lost 6 bases, J lost 9 bases, and 9 bases lay in between. The chain's CDR3 is CASSLSGSPLHF. The CDR3 nucleotides read TGTGCCAGCAGCCTCTCAGGTTCACCCCTCCACTTT.

For the CDR3, the DNA is TGTGCCATCAGAAGCGACAGGGCGGGGGAAGAGACCCAGTACTTC. Protein: CAIRSDRAGEETQYF. The J gene is TRBJ2-5, the V gene TRBV10-3; either TRBD1 or TRBD2 may supply D (7 bases each). The CDR3 sequence is 15 residues long. Germline CDR1 reads ENHRY; CDR2 reads SYGVKD. The V end was cut by 6 bases, the J end by 3 bases, with 17 bases between.

At least ten counts were recorded for this clonotype. Here the CDR3 DNA reads TGTGCCAGCAGTTTCCAAATTCTTGGGGGCTACACTGAAGCTTTCTTT. Translation gives CASSFQILGGYTEAFF. The chain combines TRBV12-3 or TRBV12-4 with TRBJ1-1; TRBD1 might be the D (6 bases). The CDR3 extends over 16 amino acids. With 3 bases removed from V and 3 bases from J, the gap between germline ends came to 17 bases.

This clonotype was counted between two and nine times. The rearrangement joins TRBV9 to TRBJ2-2; TRBD2 is a possible D gene (5 bases). Germline-derived CDR1 and CDR2 are SGDLS and YYNGEE. V gave up 2 bases and J gave up 2 bases, with 10 bases separating them. This CDR3 is built from 15 residues. The CDR3 sequence: CASSVWRTNTGELFF. For the CDR3, the DNA is TGTGCCAGCAGCGTGTGGAGGACTAACACCGGGGAGCTGTTTTTT. The full variable domain, in which reference TRBV9 and TRBJ2-2 provide the parts outside the CDR3, is DSGVTQTPKHLITATGQRVTLRCSPRSGDLSVYWYQQSLDQGLQFLIQYYNGEERAKGNILERFSAQQFPDLHSELNLSSLELGDSALYFCASSVWRTNTGELFFGEGSRLTVL.

This clonotype was recorded many times. The rearrangement links TRBV2 to TRBJ1-2, with no clear D. CDR1 SNHLY and CDR2 FYNNEI come from the germline V gene. There are 15 residues in the CDR3. Trimming cost V 7 bases and J 2 bases, with 17 bases left between them. The CDR3 here is CASTRGIRENYGYTF. The CDR3 DNA is TGTGCCAGCACCAGAGGGATACGGGAAAACTATGGCTACACCTTC.

This clonotype occurred many times. CDR3 bases: TGTGCCAGCAGTGGGTTAGGGGGCCATCAGCCCCAGCATTTT. Amino acid sequence: CASSGLGGHQPQHF. The chain carries TRBV12-3 or TRBV12-4 and TRBJ1-5; 7 nucleotides align to TRBD1. V shed 5 bases, J shed 5 bases, and the junction held 6 bases outside the gene matches. CDR3 length: 14 amino acids.

A few counts support this clonotype. The rearrangement joins TRBV6-1 to TRBJ1-6; 10 bases are shared with TRBD1. Germline values: CDR1 MNHNS, CDR2 SASEGT. This CDR3 has 15 residues. V lost 6 bases and J lost 7; bases outside the gene matches: 6. CDR3 coding DNA: TGTGCCAGCAGGAGTCCGGGACAGGGGAATTCACCCCTCCACTTT. Protein sequence: CASRSPGQGNSPLHF.

This clonotype was seen ten or more times. The chain has TRBV9 and TRBJ1-2; D gene ambiguous. CDR3 size: 16 residues. Trimming shortened V by 4 bases and J by 8 bases, and 24 bases separated the two germline ends. Per germline, CDR1 SGDLS and CDR2 YYNGEE. CDR3 region: CASSMDGDMELGGYTF. As DNA, the CDR3 is TGTGCCAGCAGCATGGACGGGGATATGGAACTTGGAGGCTACACCTTC. Combining the CDR3 with reference TRBV9 and TRBJ1-2 gives the whole variable domain DSGVTQTPKHLITATGQRVTLRCSPRSGDLSVYWYQQSLDQGLQFLIQYYNGEERAKGNILERFSAQQFPDLHSELNLSSLELGDSALYFCASSMDGDMELGGYTFGSGTRLTVV.